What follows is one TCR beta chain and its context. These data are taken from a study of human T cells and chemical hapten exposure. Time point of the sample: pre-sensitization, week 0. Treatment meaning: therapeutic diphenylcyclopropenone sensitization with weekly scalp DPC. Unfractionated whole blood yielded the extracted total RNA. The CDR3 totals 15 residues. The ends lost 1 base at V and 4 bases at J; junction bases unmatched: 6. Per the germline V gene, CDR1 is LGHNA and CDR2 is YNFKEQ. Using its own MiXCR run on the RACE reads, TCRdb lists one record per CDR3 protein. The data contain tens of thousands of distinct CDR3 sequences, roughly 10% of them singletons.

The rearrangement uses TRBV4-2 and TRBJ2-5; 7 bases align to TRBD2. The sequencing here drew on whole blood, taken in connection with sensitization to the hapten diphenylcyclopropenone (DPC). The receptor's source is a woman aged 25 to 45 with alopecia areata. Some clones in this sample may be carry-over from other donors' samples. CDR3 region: CASSQVSASGETQYF. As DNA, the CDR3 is TGTGCCAGCAGCCAAGTCTCGGCTAGCGGAGAGACCCAGTACTTC.